This passage covers 13 T cell receptor beta chains from one sample sequenced in a study of blood T cells in healthy people across ages. It was with a sample-barcoded 5' primer and a J-beta primer mix that a second PCR of roughly 7 to 12 cycles was run. Using its own MiXCR run on the 5' RACE reads, TCRdb lists one record per CDR3 protein. The data contain about 1.5 million distinct CDR3 sequences, 35% to 45% of them singletons. Sequencing was done on a sample of blood. The source of these receptors is a woman younger than 30 in good health.

The chain uses TRBV27 and TRBJ1-4; 7 bases agree with TRBD1. The J segment lost 6 bases and the V segment lost 7 bases, leaving 14 bases of the junction unmatched. The CDR3 contains 16 residues. CDR1 is MNHEY and CDR2 is SMNVEV in the germline V gene (reference sequence). In nucleotides, the CDR3 is TGTGCCAGCAAAAACCCTACAGGGGCCCTGGATGAAAAACTGTTTTTT. Encoded protein: CASKNPTGALDEKLFF. Filled out from reference TRBV27 and TRBJ1-4, the complete variable domain reads EAQVTQNPRYLITVTGKKLTVTCSQNMNHEYMSWYRQDPGLGLRQIYYSMNVEVTDKGDVPEGYKVSRKEKRNFPLILESPSPNQTSLYFCASKNPTGALDEKLFFGSGTQLSVL.

V gene TRBV5-5 combines with J gene TRBJ1-4, with unresolved D. The germline V gene encodes CDR1 SGHKS and CDR2 YYEKEE (reference sequence). This CDR3 has 14 residues. The ends were cut back, 3 bases at V and 6 bases at J, with 12 bases in the middle. CDR3 protein: CASSSDPGDEKLFF. The CDR3 coding sequence is TGTGCCAGCAGCTCAGACCCCGGGGATGAAAAACTGTTTTTT.

The chain recombines TRBV2 with TRBJ2-5, with TRBD2 identical over 7 bases. This CDR3 is built from 14 residues. V was pared by 7 bases and J by 13 bases, with 18 bases of the junction left unmatched. Germline V CDR1 and CDR2: SNHLY, FYNNEI. The CDR3 DNA follows: TGTGCCAGCATGAGGGGTCTAGCGGAACCTACTCCGTACTTC. Protein product: CASMRGLAEPTPYF.

The gene calls are TRBV5-1 and TRBJ2-1; D is perhaps TRBD2 (7 bases). The germline V and J ends were trimmed by 2 bases and 7 bases, with 13 bases remaining between them. Germline assignment: CDR1 SGHRS and CDR2 YFSETQ. The CDR3 consists of 14 residues. The CDR3 DNA follows: TGCGCCAGCAGCTTCGAGGGGAGGGGGAATGAGCAGTTCTTC. Translating gives CASSFEGRGNEQFF.

Here the CDR3 reads CASSPRETDTQYF. The CDR3 DNA reads as TGTGCCAGCAGCCCGCGAGAGACAGATACGCAGTATTTT. V and J are TRBV6-6 and TRBJ2-3; D is ambiguous. The CDR3 covers 13 residues. Germline V gene lookup returns CDR1 MNHNY and CDR2 SVGAGI (reference sequence). Trimming pared 6 bases from V and 3 bases from J, leaving 10 bases between.

This clonotype was observed once. The chain couples TRBV9 to TRBJ2-5; maybe TRBD1 (6 bases). This CDR3 is built from 14 residues. Germline V gene sequence: CDR1 SGDLS, CDR2 YYNGEE. V was clipped by 4 bases and J by 4 bases, with 14 bases between them. The CDR3 sequence is CASSPPVGAETQYF. The CDR3 region has the DNA TGTGCCAGCAGCCCCCCGGTGGGGGCAGAGACCCAGTACTTC.

This clonotype has more than one count but fewer than ten. The V gene is TRBV10-3, the J gene TRBJ2-3; 11 nucleotides match TRBD2. CDR3 length: 19 residues. In germline, CDR1 is ENHRY, CDR2 SYGVKD. Losses at the gene ends were 5 bases for V and 5 bases for J; bases not matched to a gene: 18. CDR3 bases: TGTGCCATCAGTACAAGGGGAACTAGCGGGAGAGAGGGGGGAGATACGCAGTATTTT. Translated: CAISTRGTSGREGGDTQYF.

The V gene is TRBV29-1, the J gene TRBJ1-2, with a tentative D call TRBD1 (5 bases). Germline lookup yields CDR1 SQVTM and CDR2 ANQGSEA. CDR3 length: 13 residues. Trimming took 4 bases from V and 2 from J, leaving 11 bases between them. CDR3 nucleotide sequence: TGCAGCGTTGGGATTGGGGGGAACTATGGCTACACCTTC. This translates into CSVGIGGNYGYTF.

This rearrangement joins TRBV7-6 to TRBJ1-1; D unclear. CDR3 length: 12 amino acids. The germline gives CDR1 SGHVS, CDR2 FNYEAQ. V was trimmed by 5 bases and J by 6 bases, leaving 10 bases between them. The CDR3: CASSHQVPEAFF. CDR3 nucleotides: TGTGCCAGCAGCCATCAGGTTCCTGAAGCTTTCTTT.

The V and J genes are TRBV12-3 or TRBV12-4 and TRBJ2-5; no reliable D call. This CDR3 comprises 12 residues. V was shortened by 5 bases and J by 9 bases, with 13 bases between the two germline ends. CDR3 coding DNA: TGTGCCAGCAGTCTCTTGAAGGAGCCCCAGTACTTC. Encoded protein: CASSLLKEPQYF.

This clonotype came up many times. This chain uses TRBV12-3 or TRBV12-4 with TRBJ2-3; D is unresolved. Trimming removed 6 bases from V and 0 bases from J, with 13 bases in between. The CDR3 has 15 amino acids. CDR3: CASSWRGDSTDTQYF. The CDR3 DNA follows: TGTGCCAGCAGCTGGAGAGGCGATAGCACAGATACGCAGTATTTT.

The chain has TRBV11-2 and TRBJ2-1; D possibly uses TRBD1 or TRBD2 (5 bases each). CDR1 and CDR2 (germline): SGHAT, FQNNGV. V lost 3 bases and J 10 bases, leaving 16 bases between the germline ends. The CDR3 runs 14 residues. The CDR3: CASSLAHGRDEQFF. In DNA form, the CDR3 reads TGTGCCAGCAGCTTGGCCCACGGACGGGACGAGCAGTTCTTC.

This clonotype was observed a handful of times. The V and J genes are TRBV28 and TRBJ2-7; 11 nucleotides align to TRBD2. The CDR3 has 17 amino acids. CDR1 and CDR2 from the germline V gene are MDHEN and SYDVKM. The junction had 10 bases not matched to a gene; V was cut back by 3 bases and J by 3 bases. The CDR3 bases are TGTGCCAGCAGTTTCTTTCCAACTAGCGGGAGTTTCTACGAGCAGTACTTC. This translates into CASSFFPTSGSFYEQYF.